This T cell receptor (beta chain) was profiled in a study of T cells in Graves' hyperthyroidism and ophthalmopathy. This CDR3 is built from 17 residues. The germline V gene has CDR1 SGHTA and CDR2 FQGNSA. Regarding the study as a whole: Within blood appeared most thyroid clonotypes that had expanded above 0.001.

Diagnostic decisions used clinical symptoms, serum thyroxine and TRAb, thyroid ultrasound and orbital computed tomography. This clonotype was detected a few times. Its antigen is as yet unknown. A read error may be the cause here, since a much bigger clone is one base away. Amplified TCR beta CDR3 regions derived from RNA transcripts. Researchers ran a first-round RT-PCR on the TCR CDR3 using the HTBI primer set. TCRdb re-derived calls from the multiplex PCR reads in MiXCR, one entry per CDR3 protein. The data show hundreds of thousands of distinct CDR3 sequences, about 17% seen once. The clonotype originates from a woman between 55 and 75 years old with Graves' ophthalmopathy. The chain employs TRBV7-2 and TRBJ2-7; 9 bases match TRBD2. Sequenced: blood. CDR3 loop: CAGSPYSLAGYAYEQYF. CDR3 in DNA: TGTGCCGGCAGCCCTTATTCGCTAGCGGGGTACGCCTACGAGCAGTACTTC.